Listed below are T cell receptor beta chains from one sample, sequenced in a study of CD8 T cells in Susac syndrome. TCRdb independently ran MiXCR on the immunoSEQ multiplex PCR reads; one entry per CDR3 protein. In the table there are roughly 120,000 distinct CDR3 sequences, more than 85% of which are singletons. The sample consisted of CD8+ T cells from PBMCs. The receptors come from a human donor with multiple sclerosis. CDR3s include the opening cysteine and the closing phenylalanine or tryptophan. The D gene is left open where the match is weak. Clone size is given for some rows only: seen once, a few or many times, or a class if the clone is expanded.

V,J,D,size,CDR3,DNA
TRBV5-1,TRBJ2-3,TRBD2,-,CASSRRLAGVTDTQYF,TGCGCCAGCAGCCGAAGACTAGCGGGGGTCACAGATACGCAGTATTTT
TRBV3-1,TRBJ2-7,-,-,CASRATGTLEQYF,TGTGCCAGCAGGGCTACCGGGACACTCGAGCAGTACTTC
TRBV5-1,TRBJ1-2,-,once,CASFTGPLYFYGYTF,TGCGCCAGCTTCACAGGTCCACTATATTTCTATGGCTACACCTTC
TRBV27,TRBJ2-3,-,-,CASSLILATDTQYF,TGTGCCAGCAGTTTGATCCTCGCCACAGATACGCAGTATTTT
TRBV3-1,TRBJ2-1,TRBD2,-,CALKSPAGSSYNEQFF,TGTGCCCTGAAGTCCCCAGCGGGGAGCTCCTACAATGAGCAGTTCTTC
TRBV28,TRBJ2-5,TRBD2,-,CASSLWRGGLGETQYF,TGTGCCAGCAGTTTATGGCGGGGGGGCCTGGGGGAGACCCAGTACTTC
TRBV29-1,TRBJ1-1,-,-,CSVLSGTHTEAFF,TGCAGCGTGTTGTCCGGGACGCACACTGAAGCTTTCTTT
TRBV24-1,TRBJ1-2,-,-,CATSDLETGGDRPGYGYTF,TGTGCCACCAGTGATTTGGAGACCGGCGGGGACCGGCCTGGCTATGGCTACACCTTC
TRBV5-1,TRBJ2-5,TRBD2,-,CASSLAGGLGETQYF,TGCGCCAGCAGCTTGGCGGGGGGACTGGGGGAGACCCAGTACTTC
TRBV13,TRBJ2-7,-,-,CASSTGAGISSYEQYF,TGTGCCAGCAGCACGGGGGCAGGGATTTCCTCCTACGAGCAGTACTTC
TRBV9,TRBJ1-5,-,-,CASSVGAEPQHF,TGTGCCAGCAGCGTAGGAGCGGAGCCCCAGCATTTT
TRBV7-9,TRBJ2-1,TRBD2,-,CASSSLADPFDEQFF,TGTGCCAGCAGTTCTCTAGCGGACCCCTTCGATGAGCAGTTCTTC
TRBV7-2,TRBJ2-1,TRBD1,-,CASSPRTGHYNEQFF,TGTGCCAGCAGCCCTCGGACAGGGCACTACAATGAGCAGTTCTTC
TRBV5-4,TRBJ2-1,TRBD2,once,CASTARGEGRGNEQFF,TGTGCCAGCACCGCCCGGGGGGAGGGCCGGGGCAATGAGCAGTTCTTC
TRBV21-1,TRBJ2-7,-,-,CASSKRAEQSYEQYF,TGTGCCAGCAGCAAAAGGGCAGAACAATCCTACGAGCAGTACTTC
TRBV7-9,TRBJ1-1,TRBD1,-,CASCAGQDFEAFF,TGTGCCAGCTGTGCGGGACAGGACTTTGAAGCTTTCTTT
TRBV28,TRBJ1-5,-,-,CASRWTEDGNQPQHF,TGTGCCAGCAGATGGACCGAGGATGGCAATCAGCCCCAGCATTTT
TRBV12-3/TRBV12-4,TRBJ2-2,-,-,CASSSKLAGINTGELFF,TGTGCCAGCAGTTCCAAGTTGGCGGGAATAAACACCGGGGAGCTGTTTTTT
TRBV27,TRBJ2-5,TRBD2,-,CASRRAGLKETQYF,TGTGCCAGCAGAAGAGCGGGACTTAAAGAGACCCAGTACTTC
TRBV30,TRBJ2-7,-,few,CASETGRGYEQYF,TGTGCCTCAGAGACAGGGAGGGGTTACGAGCAGTACTTC
TRBV4-1,TRBJ2-3,-,-,CASSRPSGGDTQYF,TGCGCCAGCAGCCGTCCTTCTGGTGGAGATACGCAGTATTTT
TRBV20-1,TRBJ2-1,TRBD2,-,CSVPSGGRAFSRNEQFF,TGCAGTGTCCCGTCGGGCGGGAGGGCCTTTTCTAGGAATGAGCAGTTCTTC
TRBV9,TRBJ2-5,TRBD1,once,CASSPQGQVETQYF,TGTGCCAGCAGCCCACAGGGGCAGGTGGAGACCCAGTACTTC
TRBV29-1,TRBJ2-1,TRBD1,-,CSVEDLLGQGLFNEQFF,TGCAGCGTTGAAGATCTCTTGGGACAGGGGCTGTTCAATGAGCAGTTCTTC
TRBV9,TRBJ1-2,-,-,CASSVVTGVRGYTF,TGTGCCAGCAGCGTGGTGACCGGGGTTCGAGGCTACACCTTC
TRBV12-3/TRBV12-4,TRBJ1-5,-,-,CASSFWPSSNQPQHF,TGTGCCAGCAGTTTCTGGCCGAGTAGCAATCAGCCCCAGCATTTT
TRBV13,TRBJ1-1,-,-,CASTRTVGEAFF,TGTGCCAGCACCCGGACGGTCGGTGAAGCTTTCTTT
TRBV5-1,TRBJ1-1,-,-,CASSGRGTDTEAFF,TGCGCCAGCAGCGGCAGGGGTACGGACACTGAAGCTTTCTTT
TRBV19,TRBJ2-3,TRBD2,-,CASTFSGGWGDTQYF,TGTGCCAGTACTTTTAGCGGGGGCTGGGGAGATACGCAGTATTTT
TRBV20-1,TRBJ2-1,-,few,CSAKTTWDEQFF,TGCAGTGCTAAGACTACCTGGGATGAGCAGTTCTTC
TRBV7-3,TRBJ2-5,-,-,CASSLGVGDQETQYF,TGTGCCAGCAGCTTGGGGGTGGGAGACCAAGAGACCCAGTACTTC
TRBV5-6,TRBJ1-1,-,-,CASSLARGDTEAFF,TGTGCCAGCAGCTTGGCGCGGGGGGACACTGAAGCTTTCTTT
TRBV19,TRBJ2-1,TRBD2,-,CASSIGRLASSYNEQFF,TGTGCCAGTAGTATAGGCCGACTAGCGAGCTCCTACAATGAGCAGTTCTTC
TRBV5-6,TRBJ2-3,-,-,CASSLGPPGRRIPFGTDTQYF,TGTGCCAGCAGCTTGGGACCTCCGGGACGGCGGATCCCCTTTGGCACAGATACGCAGTATTTT
TRBV20-1,TRBJ2-5,TRBD2,once,CSASSETSGETQYF,TGCAGTGCTAGTTCGGAGACTAGCGGAGAGACCCAGTACTTC
TRBV4-1,TRBJ2-1,TRBD1,-,CAGSQGQGGNEQFF,TGCGCCGGCAGCCAAGGACAGGGGGGAAATGAGCAGTTCTTC
TRBV7-6,TRBJ2-2,TRBD2,-,CASSPYLAGGNTGELFF,TGTGCCAGCAGCCCGTATCTAGCGGGAGGCAACACCGGGGAGCTGTTTTTT
TRBV10-3,TRBJ2-7,-,-,CAIRAGATYEQYF,TGTGCCATCAGGGCAGGAGCTACCTACGAGCAGTACTTC
TRBV12-3/TRBV12-4,TRBJ1-2,-,-,CASSSLRGYTF,TGTGCCAGCAGCTCCCTGCGGGGCTACACCTTC
TRBV12-3/TRBV12-4,TRBJ2-1,-,once,CASSTLGVSNEQFF,TGTGCCAGCAGTACTTTAGGGGTTTCCAATGAGCAGTTCTTC
TRBV12-5,TRBJ2-2,TRBD1,-,CASGWQGETGELFF,TGTGCTAGTGGTTGGCAGGGGGAAACCGGGGAGCTGTTTTTT
TRBV7-2,TRBJ1-1,TRBD1,-,CASSSRQGSTEAFF,TGTGCCAGCAGCTCCCGACAGGGGAGCACTGAAGCTTTCTTT
TRBV7-9,TRBJ2-5,TRBD1,-,CASSIAGRGHQETQYF,TGTGCCAGCAGCATAGCAGGCAGGGGGCACCAAGAGACCCAGTACTTC
TRBV5-6,TRBJ2-7,-,-,CASSRGRSSYEQYF,TGTGCCAGCAGCCGTGGACGGAGCTCCTACGAGCAGTACTTC
TRBV7-9,TRBJ2-5,-,-,CASHPKAFRDEETQYF,TGTGCCAGCCACCCAAAGGCTTTTCGAGACGAAGAGACCCAGTACTTC
TRBV7-9,TRBJ1-5,-,-,CASSLAQGTVGNQPQHF,TGTGCCAGCAGCTTAGCGCAAGGGACTGTGGGCAATCAGCCCCAGCATTTT
TRBV5-4,TRBJ1-4,-,-,CASSFIGGGIATNEKLFF,TGTGCCAGCAGCTTTATCGGAGGGGGAATTGCAACTAATGAAAAACTGTTTTTT